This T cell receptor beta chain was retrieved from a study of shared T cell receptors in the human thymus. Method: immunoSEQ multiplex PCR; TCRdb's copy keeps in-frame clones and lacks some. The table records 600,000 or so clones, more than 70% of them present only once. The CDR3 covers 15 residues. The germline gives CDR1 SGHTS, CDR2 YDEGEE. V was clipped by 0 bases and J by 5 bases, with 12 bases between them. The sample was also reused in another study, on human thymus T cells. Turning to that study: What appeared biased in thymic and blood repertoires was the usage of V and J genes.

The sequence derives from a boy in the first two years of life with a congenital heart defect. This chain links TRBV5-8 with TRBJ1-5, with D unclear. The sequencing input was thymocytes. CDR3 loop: CASSLDDPGDQPQHF. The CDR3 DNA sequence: TGTGCCAGCAGCTTGGACGATCCGGGAGATCAGCCCCAGCATTTT.